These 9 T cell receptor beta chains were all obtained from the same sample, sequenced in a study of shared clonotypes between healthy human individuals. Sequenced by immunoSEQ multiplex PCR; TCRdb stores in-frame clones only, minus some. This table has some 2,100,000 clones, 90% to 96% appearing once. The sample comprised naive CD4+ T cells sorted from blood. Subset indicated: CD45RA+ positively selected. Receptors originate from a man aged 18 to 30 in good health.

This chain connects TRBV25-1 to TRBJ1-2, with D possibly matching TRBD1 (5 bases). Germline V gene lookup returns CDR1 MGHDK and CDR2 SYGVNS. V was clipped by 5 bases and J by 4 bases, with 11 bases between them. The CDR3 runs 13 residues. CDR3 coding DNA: TGTGCCAGCAGTAAGGCAGGGAGCTATGGCTACACCTTC. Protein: CASSKAGSYGYTF.

The CDR3 DNA reads TGTGCCAGCAGCGTGGACGGTAAGAGCTCCTACGAGCAGTACTTC. Encoded protein: CASSVDGKSSYEQYF. This chain links TRBV9 with TRBJ2-7, with D unresolved. The V and J ends lost 2 bases and 0 bases respectively, with 12 bases between them. Germline-derived CDR1 and CDR2 are SGDLS and YYNGEE. This CDR3 contains 15 residues.

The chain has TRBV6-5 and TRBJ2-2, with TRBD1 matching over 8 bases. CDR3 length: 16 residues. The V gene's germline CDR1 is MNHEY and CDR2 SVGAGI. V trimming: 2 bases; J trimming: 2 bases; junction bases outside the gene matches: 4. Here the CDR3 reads CASSYRQGTNTGELFF. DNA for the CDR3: TGTGCCAGCAGTTACCGACAGGGGACAAACACCGGGGAGCTGTTTTTT.

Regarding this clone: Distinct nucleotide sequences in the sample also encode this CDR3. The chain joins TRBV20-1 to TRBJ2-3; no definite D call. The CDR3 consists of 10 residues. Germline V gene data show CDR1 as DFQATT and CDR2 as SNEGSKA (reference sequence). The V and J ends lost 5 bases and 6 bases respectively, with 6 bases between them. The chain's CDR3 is CSAERDTQYF. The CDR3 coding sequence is TGCAGTGCTGAACGCGATACGCAGTATTTT.

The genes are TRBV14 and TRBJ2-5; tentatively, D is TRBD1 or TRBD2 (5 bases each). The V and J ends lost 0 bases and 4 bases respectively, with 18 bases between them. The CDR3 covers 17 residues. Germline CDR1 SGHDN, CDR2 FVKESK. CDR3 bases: TGTGCCAGCAGCCAAGATTGGCAGGGAAGAGGGGCAGAGACCCAGTACTTC. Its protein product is CASSQDWQGRGAETQYF.

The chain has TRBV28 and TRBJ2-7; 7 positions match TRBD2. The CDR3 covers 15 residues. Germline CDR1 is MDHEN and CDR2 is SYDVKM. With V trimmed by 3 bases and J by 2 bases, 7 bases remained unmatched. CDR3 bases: TGTGCCAGCAGTTTTAGCGGGCAGGTGGCCTACGAGCAGTACTTC. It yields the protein CASSFSGQVAYEQYF. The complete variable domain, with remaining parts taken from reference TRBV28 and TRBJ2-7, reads DVKVTQSSRYLVKRTGEKVFLECVQDMDHENMFWYRQDPGLGLRLIYFSYDVKMKEKGDIPEGYSVSREKKERFSLILESASTNQTSMYLCASSFSGQVAYEQYFGPGTRLTVT.

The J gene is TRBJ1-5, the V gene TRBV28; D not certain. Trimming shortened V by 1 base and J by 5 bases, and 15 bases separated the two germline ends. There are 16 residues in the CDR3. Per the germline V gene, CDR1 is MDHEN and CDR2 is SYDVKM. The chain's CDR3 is CASSLSSGSRDQPQHF. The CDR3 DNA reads TGTGCCAGCAGTTTATCGTCGGGGTCTCGGGATCAGCCCCAGCATTTT.

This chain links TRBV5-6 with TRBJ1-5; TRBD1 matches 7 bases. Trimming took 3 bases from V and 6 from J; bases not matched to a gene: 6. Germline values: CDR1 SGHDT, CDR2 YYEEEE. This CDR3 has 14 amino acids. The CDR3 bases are TGTGCCAGCAGCTCTGGACAGGACGGTCAGCCCCAGCATTTT. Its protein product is CASSSGQDGQPQHF.

The CDR3 region is CASSSGTGALYGYTF. CDR3 bases: TGTGCCAGCAGTTCGGGGACAGGAGCACTATATGGCTACACCTTC. The J gene is TRBJ1-2, the V gene TRBV28, with TRBD1 identical over 8 bases. The CDR3 length is 15 residues. The V segment lost 4 bases and the J segment 5 bases; nucleotides outside the gene matches: 9. From germline, CDR1 is MDHEN and CDR2 SYDVKM.